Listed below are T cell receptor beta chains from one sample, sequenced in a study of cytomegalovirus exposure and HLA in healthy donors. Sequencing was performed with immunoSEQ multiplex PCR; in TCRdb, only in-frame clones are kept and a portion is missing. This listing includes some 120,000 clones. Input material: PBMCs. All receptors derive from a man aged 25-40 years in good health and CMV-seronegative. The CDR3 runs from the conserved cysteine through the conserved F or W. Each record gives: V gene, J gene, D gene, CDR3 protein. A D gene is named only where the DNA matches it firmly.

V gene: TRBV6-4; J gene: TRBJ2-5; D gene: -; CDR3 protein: CASSADSEETQYF
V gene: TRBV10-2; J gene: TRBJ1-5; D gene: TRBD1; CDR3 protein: CASRATGSGQPQHF
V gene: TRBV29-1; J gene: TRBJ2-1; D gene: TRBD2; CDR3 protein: CSVVPSGSQTYNEQFF
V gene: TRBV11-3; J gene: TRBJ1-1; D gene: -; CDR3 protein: CASSLDRSNTEAFF
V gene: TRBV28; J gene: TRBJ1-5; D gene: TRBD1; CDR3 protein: CASSKGQGDSQPQHF
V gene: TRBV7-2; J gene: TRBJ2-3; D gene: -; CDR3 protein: CASSLVGTDTQYF
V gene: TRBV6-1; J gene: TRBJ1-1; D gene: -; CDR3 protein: CASSSRPGQNTEAFF
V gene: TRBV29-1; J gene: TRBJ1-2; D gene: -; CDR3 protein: CSVALDGGYTF
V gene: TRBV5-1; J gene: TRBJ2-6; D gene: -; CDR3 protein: CASSLGSSGANVLTF
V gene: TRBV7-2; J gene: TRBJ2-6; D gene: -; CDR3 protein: CASSLSVQGANVLTF
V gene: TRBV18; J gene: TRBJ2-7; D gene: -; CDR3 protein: CASSPEQGSEQYF
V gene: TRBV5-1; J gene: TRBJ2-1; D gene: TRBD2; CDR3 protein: CASRRLAGDNEQFF
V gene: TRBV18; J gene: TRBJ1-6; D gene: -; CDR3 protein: CASSPPGHRNPLHF
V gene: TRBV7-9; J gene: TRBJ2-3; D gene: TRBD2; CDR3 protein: CASRPRGLAGGPFADTQYF
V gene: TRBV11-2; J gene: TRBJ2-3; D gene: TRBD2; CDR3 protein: CASSLGRLAGVSDTQYF
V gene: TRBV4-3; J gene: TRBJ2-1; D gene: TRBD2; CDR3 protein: CASSQDASGGYNEQFF
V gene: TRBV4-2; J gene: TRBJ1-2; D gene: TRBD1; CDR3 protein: CASSQGGQGVDTF
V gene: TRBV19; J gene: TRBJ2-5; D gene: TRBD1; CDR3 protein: CASRQGLETQYF
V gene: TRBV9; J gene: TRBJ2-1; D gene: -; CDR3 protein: CASSVGTGYNEQFF
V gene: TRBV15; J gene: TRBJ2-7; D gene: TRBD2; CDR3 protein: CATSRKLAGGSEQYF
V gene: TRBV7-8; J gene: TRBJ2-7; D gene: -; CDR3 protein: CASSLGSGVLEQYF
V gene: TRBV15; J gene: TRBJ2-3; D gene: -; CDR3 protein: CATSRDIASGTDTQYF
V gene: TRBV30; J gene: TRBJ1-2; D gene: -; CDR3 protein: CAWSGHPSNYGYTF
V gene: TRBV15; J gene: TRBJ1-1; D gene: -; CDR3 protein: CATSRVFGWGEPGMNTEAFF
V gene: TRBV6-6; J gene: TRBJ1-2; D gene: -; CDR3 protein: CASSYPGNYGYTF
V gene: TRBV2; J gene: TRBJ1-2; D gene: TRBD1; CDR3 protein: CASGQGSATGF
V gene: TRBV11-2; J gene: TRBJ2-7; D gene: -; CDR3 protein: CASSLAAGVTYEQYF
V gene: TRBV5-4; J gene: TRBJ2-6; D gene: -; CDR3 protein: CASSAGSSGANVLTF
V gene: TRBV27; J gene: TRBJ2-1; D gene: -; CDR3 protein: CASRLLPYNEQFF
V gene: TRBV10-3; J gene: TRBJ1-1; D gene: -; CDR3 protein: CAIRADTEAFF
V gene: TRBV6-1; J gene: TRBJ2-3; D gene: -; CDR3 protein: CASSPDRRRTDTQYF
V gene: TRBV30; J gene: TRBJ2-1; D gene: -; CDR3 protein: CAWSARDIEYNEQFF
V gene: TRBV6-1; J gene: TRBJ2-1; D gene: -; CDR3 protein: CASSGPVGAGNYNEQFF
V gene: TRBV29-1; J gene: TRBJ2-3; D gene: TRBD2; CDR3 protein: CSVEDLLPDGLAGAVETDTQYF
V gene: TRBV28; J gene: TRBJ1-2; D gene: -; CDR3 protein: CASKKGGPHGYTF
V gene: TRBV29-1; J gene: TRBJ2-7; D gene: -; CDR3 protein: CSVARRLSYEQYF
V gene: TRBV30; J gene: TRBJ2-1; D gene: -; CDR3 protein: CAWETDRYNEQFF
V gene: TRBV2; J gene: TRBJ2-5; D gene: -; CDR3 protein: CASSGGWEEQETQYF
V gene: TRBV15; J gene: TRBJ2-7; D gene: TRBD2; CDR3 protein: CATSPNSGSVNEQYF
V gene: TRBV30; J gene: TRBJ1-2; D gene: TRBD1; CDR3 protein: CAWSTQDRVYGYTF
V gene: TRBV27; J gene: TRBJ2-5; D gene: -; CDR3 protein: CASSPDTVVKTQYF
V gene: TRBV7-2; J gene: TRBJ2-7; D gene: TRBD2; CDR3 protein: CASSLAGGGYEQYF
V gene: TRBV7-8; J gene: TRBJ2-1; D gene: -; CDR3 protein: CASSPTSQYNEQFF